A selection of T cell receptor beta chains follows, all from one sample in a study of blood T cell repertoires in COVID-19. The method was immunoSEQ multiplex PCR; TCRdb's version includes in-frame clones alone and lacks a portion of them. The sample lists more than 130,000 clones; 84% were seen once. Material: peripheral blood. The receptors come from a human donor in a cohort sampled during active COVID-19. Each CDR3 is given without its conserved first and last residue. The order of the fields is V gene, clone size, CDR3 protein. Clone size is given for some rows only: seen once, a few or many times, or a class if the clone is expanded.

TRBV7-8 | - | ASNKVGGQGNEKLF
TRBV11-2 | few | ASSLEGTGLSYEQY
TRBV3-1/TRBV3-2 | - | ASTDYVDTQY
TRBV6-2/TRBV6-3 | - | ASSRLRDSPFGEQF
TRBV5-1 | - | ASNPSGTSGYNEQF
TRBV14 | - | ASSQVGDSPQH
TRBV7-8 | - | ASSLYQGSTEAF
TRBV19 | once | ASSYREANSPLH
TRBV19 | - | ASRNTGGYEQY
TRBV3-1/TRBV3-2 | - | ASSQAIANTEAF